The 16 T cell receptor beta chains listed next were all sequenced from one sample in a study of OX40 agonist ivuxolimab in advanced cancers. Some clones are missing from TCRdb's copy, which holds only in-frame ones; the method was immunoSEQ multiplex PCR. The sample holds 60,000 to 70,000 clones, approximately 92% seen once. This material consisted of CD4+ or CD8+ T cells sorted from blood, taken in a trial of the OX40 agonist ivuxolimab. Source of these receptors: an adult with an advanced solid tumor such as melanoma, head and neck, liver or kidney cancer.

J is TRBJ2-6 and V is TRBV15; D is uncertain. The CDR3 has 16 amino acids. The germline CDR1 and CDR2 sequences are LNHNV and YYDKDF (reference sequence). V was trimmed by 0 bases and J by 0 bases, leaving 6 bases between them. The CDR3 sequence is CATSREMGSGANVLTF. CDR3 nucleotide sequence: TGTGCCACCAGCAGAGAGATGGGCTCTGGGGCCAACGTCCTGACTTTC.

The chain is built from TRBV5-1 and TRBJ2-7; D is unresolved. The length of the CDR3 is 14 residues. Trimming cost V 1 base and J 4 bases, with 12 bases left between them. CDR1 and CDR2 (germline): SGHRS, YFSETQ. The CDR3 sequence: CASSLLSPRYEQYF. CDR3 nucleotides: TGCGCCAGCAGCTTGCTCAGCCCCAGGTACGAGCAGTACTTC.

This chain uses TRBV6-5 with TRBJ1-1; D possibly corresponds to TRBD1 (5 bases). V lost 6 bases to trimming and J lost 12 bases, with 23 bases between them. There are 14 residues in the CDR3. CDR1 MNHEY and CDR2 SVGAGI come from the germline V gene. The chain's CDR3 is CASSPGPLKPPTFF. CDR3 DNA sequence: TGTGCCAGCAGCCCGGGGCCTCTCAAGCCGCCAACTTTCTTT.

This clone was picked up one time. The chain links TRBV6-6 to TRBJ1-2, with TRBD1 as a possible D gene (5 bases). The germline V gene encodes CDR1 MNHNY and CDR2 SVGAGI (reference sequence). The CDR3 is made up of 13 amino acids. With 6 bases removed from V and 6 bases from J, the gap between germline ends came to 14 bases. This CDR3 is CASSLDRLNGYTF. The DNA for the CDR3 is TGTGCCAGCAGCCTCGACAGACTGAATGGCTACACCTTC.

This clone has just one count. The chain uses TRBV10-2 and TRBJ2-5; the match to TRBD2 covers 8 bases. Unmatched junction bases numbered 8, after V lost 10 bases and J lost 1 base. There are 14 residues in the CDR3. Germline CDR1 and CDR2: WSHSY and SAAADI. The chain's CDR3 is CATSGGGPQETQYF. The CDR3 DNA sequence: TGCGCCACCAGCGGGGGCGGTCCCCAAGAGACCCAGTACTTC.

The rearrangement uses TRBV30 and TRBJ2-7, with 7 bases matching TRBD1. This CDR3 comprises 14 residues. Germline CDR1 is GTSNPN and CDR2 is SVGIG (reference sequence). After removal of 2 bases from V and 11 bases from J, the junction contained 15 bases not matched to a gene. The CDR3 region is CAWSSGQTLSLEYF. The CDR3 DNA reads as TGTGCCTGGAGTTCGGGACAGACCCTTTCATTGGAGTACTTC. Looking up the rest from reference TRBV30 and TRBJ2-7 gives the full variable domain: SQTIHQWPATLVQPVGSPLSLECTVEGTSNPNLYWYRQAAGRGLQLLFYSVGIGQISSEVPQNLSASRPQDRQFILSSKKLLLSDSGFYLCAWSSGQTLSLEYFGPGTRLTVT.

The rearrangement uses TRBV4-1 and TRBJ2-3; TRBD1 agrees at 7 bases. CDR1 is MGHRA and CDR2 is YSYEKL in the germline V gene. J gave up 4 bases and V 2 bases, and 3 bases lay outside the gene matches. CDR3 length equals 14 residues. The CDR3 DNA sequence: TGCGCCAGCAGCCAACCGGGACAGTCAGATACGCAGTATTTT. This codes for CASSQPGQSDTQYF.

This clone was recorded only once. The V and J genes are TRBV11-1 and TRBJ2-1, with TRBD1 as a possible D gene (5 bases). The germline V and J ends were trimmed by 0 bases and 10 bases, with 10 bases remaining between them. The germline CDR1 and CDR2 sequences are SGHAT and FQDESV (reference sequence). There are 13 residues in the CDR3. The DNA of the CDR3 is TGTGCCAGCAGCTTAGCGCAGGGCCCCGAGCAGTTCTTC. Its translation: CASSLAQGPEQFF.

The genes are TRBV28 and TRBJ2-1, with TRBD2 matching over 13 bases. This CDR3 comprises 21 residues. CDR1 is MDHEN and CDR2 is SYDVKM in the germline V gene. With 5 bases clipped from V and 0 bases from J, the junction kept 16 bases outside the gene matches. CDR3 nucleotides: TGTGCCAGCAGTAAGGGAGTGGGACTAGCGGGGCCACGATACTCCTACAATGAGCAGTTCTTC. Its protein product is CASSKGVGLAGPRYSYNEQFF.

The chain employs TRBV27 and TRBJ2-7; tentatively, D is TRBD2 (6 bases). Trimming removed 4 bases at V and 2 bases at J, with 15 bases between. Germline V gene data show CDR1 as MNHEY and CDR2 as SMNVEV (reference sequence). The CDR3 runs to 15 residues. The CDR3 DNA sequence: TGTGCCAGCAGTTCGACTAGTAAGGCCCCCTACGAGCAGTACTTC. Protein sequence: CASSSTSKAPYEQYF.

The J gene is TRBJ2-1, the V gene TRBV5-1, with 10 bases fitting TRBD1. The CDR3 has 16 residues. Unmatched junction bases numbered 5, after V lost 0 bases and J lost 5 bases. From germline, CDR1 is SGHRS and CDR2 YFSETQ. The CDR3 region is CASSLADRGRNNEQFF. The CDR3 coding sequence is TGCGCCAGCAGCTTGGCCGACAGGGGGCGAAACAATGAGCAGTTCTTC.

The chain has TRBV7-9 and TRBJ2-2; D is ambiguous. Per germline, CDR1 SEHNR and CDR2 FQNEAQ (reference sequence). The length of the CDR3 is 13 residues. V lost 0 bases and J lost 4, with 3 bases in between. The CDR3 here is CASSLAGTGELFF. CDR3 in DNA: TGTGCCAGCAGCTTAGCGGGCACCGGGGAGCTGTTTTTT.

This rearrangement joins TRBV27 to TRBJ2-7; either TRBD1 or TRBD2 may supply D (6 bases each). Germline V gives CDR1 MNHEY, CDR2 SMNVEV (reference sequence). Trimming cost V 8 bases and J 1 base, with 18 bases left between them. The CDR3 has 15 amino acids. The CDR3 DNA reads TGTGCCAGCGGGCGGGAACAGGGCCTTTCCTACGAGCAGTACTTC. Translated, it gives CASGREQGLSYEQYF.

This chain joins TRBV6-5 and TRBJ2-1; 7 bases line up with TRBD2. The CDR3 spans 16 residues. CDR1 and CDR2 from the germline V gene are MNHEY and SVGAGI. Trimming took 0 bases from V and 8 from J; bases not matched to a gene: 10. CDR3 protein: CASSYSAGAFMDEQFF. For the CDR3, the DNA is TGTGCCAGCAGTTACTCGGCGGGAGCTTTTATGGATGAGCAGTTCTTC.

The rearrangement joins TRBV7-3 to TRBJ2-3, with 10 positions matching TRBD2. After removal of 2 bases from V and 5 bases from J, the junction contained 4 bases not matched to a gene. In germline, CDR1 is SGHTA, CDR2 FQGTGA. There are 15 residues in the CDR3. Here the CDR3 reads CASSLPSGGVDTQYF. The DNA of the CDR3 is TGTGCCAGCAGCTTACCTAGCGGGGGCGTAGATACGCAGTATTTT.

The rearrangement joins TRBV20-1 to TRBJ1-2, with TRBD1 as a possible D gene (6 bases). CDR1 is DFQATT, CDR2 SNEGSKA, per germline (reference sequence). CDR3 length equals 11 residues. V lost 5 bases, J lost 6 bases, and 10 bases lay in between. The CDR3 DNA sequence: TGCAGTGCTCGGGGGCCTCATGGCTACACCTTC. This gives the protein CSARGPHGYTF.